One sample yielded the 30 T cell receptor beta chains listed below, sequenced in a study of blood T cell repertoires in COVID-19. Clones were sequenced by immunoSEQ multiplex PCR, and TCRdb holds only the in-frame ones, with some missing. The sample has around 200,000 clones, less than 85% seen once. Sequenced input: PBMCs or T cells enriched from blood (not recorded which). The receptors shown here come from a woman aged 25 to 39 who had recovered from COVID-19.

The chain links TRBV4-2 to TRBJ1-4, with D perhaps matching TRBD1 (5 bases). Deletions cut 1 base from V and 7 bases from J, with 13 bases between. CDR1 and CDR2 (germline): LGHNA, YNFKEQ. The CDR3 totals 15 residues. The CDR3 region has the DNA TGTGCCAGCAGCCAAGGGGGGGGGAGTGGTGAAAAACTGTTTTTT. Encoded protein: CASSQGGGSGEKLFF.

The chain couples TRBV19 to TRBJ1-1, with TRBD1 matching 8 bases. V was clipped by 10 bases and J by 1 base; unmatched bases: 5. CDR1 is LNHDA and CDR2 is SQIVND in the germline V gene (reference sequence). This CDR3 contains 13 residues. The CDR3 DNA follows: TGTGCCACAGGGGGCGAACAGAACACTGAAGCTTTCTTT. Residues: CATGGEQNTEAFF.

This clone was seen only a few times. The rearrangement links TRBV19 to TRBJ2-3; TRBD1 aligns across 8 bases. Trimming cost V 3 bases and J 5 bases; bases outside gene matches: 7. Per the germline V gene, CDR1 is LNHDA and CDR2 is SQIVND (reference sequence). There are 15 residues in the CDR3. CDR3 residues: CASSIGTGRVDTQYF. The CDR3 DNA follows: TGTGCCAGTAGTATCGGGACAGGAAGGGTAGATACGCAGTATTTT.

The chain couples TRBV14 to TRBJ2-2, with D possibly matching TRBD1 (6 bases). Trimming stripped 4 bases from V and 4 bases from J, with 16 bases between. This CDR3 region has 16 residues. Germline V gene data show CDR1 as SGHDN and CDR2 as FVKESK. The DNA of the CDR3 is TGTGCCAGCAGCCGTGGAGCCGGGACAATCACCGGGGAGCTGTTTTTT. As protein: CASSRGAGTITGELFF.

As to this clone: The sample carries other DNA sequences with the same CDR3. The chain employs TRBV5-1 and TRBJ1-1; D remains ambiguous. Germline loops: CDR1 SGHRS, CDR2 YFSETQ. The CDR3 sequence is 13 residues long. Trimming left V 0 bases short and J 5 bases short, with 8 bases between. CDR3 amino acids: CASSLEGGTEAFF. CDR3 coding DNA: TGCGCCAGCAGCTTGGAGGGAGGAACTGAAGCTTTCTTT.

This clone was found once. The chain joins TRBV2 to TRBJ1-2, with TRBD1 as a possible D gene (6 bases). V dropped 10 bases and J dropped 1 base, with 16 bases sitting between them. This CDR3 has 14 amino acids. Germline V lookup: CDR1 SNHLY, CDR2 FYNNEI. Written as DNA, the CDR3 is TGTGCCACCCTAACCCGGGACATTAACTATGGCTACACCTTC. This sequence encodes CATLTRDINYGYTF. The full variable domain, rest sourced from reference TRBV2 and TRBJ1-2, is EPEVTQTPSHQVTQMGQEVILRCVPISNHLYFYWYRQILGQKVEFLVSFYNNEISEKSEIFDDQFSVERPDGSNFTLKIRSTKLEDSAMYFCATLTRDINYGYTFGSGTRLTVV.

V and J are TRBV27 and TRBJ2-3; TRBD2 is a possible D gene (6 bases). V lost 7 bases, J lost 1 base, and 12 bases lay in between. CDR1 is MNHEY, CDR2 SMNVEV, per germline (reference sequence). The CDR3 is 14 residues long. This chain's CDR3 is CASKVSSGTDTQYF. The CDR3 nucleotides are TGTGCCAGCAAAGTCTCTAGCGGCACAGATACGCAGTATTTT.

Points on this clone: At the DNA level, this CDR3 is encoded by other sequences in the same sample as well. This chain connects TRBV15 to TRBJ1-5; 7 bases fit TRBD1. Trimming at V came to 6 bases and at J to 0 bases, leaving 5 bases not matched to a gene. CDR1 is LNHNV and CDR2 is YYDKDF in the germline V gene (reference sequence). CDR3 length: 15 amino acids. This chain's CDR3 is CATSRQGDSNQPQHF. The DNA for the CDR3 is TGTGCCACCAGTAGACAGGGTGATAGCAATCAGCCCCAGCATTTT.

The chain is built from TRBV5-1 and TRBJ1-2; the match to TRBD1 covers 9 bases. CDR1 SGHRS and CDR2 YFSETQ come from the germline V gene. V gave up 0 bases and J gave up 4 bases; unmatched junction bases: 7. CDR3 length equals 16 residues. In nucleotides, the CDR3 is TGCGCCAGCAGCTTGGCTCCGGGACAGGGTACCTATGGCTACACCTTC. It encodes CASSLAPGQGTYGYTF. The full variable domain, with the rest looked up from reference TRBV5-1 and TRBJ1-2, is KAGVTQTPRYLIKTRGQQVTLSCSPISGHRSVSWYQQTPGQGLQFLFEYFSETQRNKGNFPGRFSGRQFSNSRSEMNVSTLELGDSALYLCASSLAPGQGTYGYTFGSGTRLTVV.

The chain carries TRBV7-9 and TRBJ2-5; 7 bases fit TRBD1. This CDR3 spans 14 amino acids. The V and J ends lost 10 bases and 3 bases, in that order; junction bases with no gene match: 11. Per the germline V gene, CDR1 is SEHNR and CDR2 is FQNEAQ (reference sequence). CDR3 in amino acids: CAKLRGPLEETQYF. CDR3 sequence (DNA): TGTGCCAAGCTGAGGGGGCCCCTAGAAGAGACCCAGTACTTC.

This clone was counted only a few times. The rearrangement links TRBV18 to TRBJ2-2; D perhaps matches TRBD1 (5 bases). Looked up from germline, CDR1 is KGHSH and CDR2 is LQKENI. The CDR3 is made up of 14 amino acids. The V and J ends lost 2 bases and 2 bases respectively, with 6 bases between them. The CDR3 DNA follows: TGTGCCAGCTCACCAGACAGCAACACCGGGGAGCTGTTTTTT. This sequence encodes CASSPDSNTGELFF.

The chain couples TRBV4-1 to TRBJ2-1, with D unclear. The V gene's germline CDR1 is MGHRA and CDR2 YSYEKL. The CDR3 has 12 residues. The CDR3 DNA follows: TGCTACGACCTAGACTCCTACAATGAGCAGTTCTTC. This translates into CYDLDSYNEQFF.

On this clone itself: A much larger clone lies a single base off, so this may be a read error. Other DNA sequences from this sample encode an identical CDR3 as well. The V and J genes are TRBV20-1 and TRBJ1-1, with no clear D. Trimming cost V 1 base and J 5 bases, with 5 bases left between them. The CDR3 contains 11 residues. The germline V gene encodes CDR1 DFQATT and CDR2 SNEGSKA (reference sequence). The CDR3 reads CSARAETEAFF. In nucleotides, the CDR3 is TGCAGTGCTAGAGCTGAGACTGAAGCTTTCTTT.

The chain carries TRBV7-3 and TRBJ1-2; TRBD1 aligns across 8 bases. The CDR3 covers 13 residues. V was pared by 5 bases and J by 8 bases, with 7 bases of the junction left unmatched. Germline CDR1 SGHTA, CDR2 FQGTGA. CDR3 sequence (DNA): TGTGCCAGCAGCCCGACAGGGGTTGCGGGCTACACCTTC. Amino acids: CASSPTGVAGYTF. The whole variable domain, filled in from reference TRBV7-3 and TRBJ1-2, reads GAGVSQTPSNKVTEKGKYVELRCDPISGHTALYWYRQSLGQGPEFLIYFQGTGAADDSGLPNDRFFAVRPEGSVSTLKIQRTERGDSAVYLCASSPTGVAGYTFGSGTRLTVV.

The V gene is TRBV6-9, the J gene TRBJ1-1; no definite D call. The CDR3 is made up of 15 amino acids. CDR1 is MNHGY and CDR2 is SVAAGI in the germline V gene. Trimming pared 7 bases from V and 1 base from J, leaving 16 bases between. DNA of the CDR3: TGTGCCAGCAAGAGTATTAGAGGGCGGAACACTGAAGCTTTCTTT. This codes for CASKSIRGRNTEAFF.

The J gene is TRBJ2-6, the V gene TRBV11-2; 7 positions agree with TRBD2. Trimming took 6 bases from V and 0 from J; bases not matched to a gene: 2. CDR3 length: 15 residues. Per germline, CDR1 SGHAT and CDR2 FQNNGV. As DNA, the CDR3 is TGTGCCAGCAGGGGGAGGGACTCTGGGGCCAACGTCCTGACTTTC. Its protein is CASRGRDSGANVLTF.

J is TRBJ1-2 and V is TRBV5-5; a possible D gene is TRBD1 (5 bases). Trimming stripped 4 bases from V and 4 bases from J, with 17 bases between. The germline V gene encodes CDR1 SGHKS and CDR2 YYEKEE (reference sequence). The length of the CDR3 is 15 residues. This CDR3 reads CASSTGLGRGYGYTF. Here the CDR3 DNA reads TGTGCCAGCAGCACCGGCCTTGGGAGGGGCTATGGCTACACCTTC.

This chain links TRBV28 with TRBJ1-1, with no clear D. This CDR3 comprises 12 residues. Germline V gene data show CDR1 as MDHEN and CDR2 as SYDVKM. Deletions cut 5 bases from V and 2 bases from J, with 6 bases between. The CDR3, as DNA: TGTGCCAGCAGTCCCAGTAACACTGAAGCTTTCTTT. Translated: CASSPSNTEAFF.

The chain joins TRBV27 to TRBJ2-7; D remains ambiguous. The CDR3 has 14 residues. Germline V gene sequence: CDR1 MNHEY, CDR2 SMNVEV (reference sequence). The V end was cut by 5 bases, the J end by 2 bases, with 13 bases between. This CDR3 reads CASSPRVLPYEQYF. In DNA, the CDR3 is TGTGCCAGCAGTCCCCGTGTCCTCCCCTACGAGCAGTACTTC.

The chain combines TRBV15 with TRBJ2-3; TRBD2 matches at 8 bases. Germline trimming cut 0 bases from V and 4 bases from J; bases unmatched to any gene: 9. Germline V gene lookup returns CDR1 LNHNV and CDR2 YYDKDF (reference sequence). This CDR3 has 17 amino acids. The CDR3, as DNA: TGTGCCACCAGCAGAGATCCTGGGACTAGGAACGCAGATACGCAGTATTTT. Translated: CATSRDPGTRNADTQYF.

This CDR3 is CASSQAWDFEQYF. CDR3 nucleotides: TGTGCCAGCAGCCAAGCTTGGGACTTCGAGCAGTACTTC. The V call is TRBV3-1 (or the pseudogene TRBV3-2), the J call TRBJ2-7, with D tentatively TRBD2 (6 bases). V gave up 1 base and J gave up 6 bases, with 10 bases separating them. Germline CDR1 is LGHDT and CDR2 is YNNKEL (reference sequence). The CDR3 runs 13 residues.

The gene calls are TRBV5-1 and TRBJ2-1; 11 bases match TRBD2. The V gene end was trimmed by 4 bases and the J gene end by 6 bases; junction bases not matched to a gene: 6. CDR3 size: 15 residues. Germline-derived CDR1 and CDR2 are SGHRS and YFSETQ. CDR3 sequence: CASSIGLAGTNEQFF. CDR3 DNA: TGCGCCAGCAGCATAGGACTAGCGGGTACCAATGAGCAGTTCTTC.

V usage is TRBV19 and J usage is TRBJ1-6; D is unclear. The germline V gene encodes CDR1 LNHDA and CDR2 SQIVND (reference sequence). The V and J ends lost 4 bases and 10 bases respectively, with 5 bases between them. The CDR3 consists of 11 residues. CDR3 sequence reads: CASSTGSPLHF. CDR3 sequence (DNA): TGTGCCAGTAGTACAGGATCACCCCTCCACTTT. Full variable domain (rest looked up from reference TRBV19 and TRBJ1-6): DGGITQSPKYLFRKEGQNVTLSCEQNLNHDAMYWYRQDPGQGLRLIYYSQIVNDFQKGDIAEGYSVSREKKESFPLTVTSAQKNPTAFYLCASSTGSPLHFGNGTRLTVT.

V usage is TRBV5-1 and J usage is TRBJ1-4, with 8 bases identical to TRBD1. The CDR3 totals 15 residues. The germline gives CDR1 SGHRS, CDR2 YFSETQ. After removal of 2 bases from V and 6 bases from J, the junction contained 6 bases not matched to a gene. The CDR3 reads CASSFMGQADEKLFF. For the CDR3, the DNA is TGCGCCAGCAGCTTCATGGGACAGGCGGATGAAAAACTGTTTTTT.

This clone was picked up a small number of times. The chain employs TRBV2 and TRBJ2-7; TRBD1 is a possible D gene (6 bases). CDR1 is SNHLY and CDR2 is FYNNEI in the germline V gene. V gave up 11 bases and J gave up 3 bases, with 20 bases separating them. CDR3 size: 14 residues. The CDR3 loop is CAVLVFRTDYEQYF. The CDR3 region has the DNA TGTGCCGTCCTCGTGTTTCGGACAGACTACGAGCAGTACTTC. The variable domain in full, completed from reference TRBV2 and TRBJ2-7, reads EPEVTQTPSHQVTQMGQEVILRCVPISNHLYFYWYRQILGQKVEFLVSFYNNEISEKSEIFDDQFSVERPDGSNFTLKIRSTKLEDSAMYFCAVLVFRTDYEQYFGPGTRLTVT.

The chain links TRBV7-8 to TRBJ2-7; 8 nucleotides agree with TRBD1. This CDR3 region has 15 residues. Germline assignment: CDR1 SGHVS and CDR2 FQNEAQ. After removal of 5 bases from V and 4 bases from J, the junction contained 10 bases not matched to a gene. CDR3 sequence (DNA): TGTGCCAGCAGCGCCGCGACAGGGGCGCAATACGAGCAGTACGTC. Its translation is CASSAATGAQYEQYV.

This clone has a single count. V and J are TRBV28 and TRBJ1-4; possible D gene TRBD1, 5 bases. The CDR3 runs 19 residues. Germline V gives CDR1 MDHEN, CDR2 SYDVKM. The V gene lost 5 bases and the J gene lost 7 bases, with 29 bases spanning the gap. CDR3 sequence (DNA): TGTGCCAGCAGTCTAAGCCGCCTCCAGGGAACCGGTATGGGTGAAAAACTGTTTTTT. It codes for CASSLSRLQGTGMGEKLFF.

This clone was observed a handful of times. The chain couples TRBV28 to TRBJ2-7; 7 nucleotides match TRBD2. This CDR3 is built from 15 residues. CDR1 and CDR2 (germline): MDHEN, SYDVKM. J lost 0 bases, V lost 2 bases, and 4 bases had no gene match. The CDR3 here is CASSLAGVISYEQYF. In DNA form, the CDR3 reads TGTGCCAGCAGTTTAGCGGGAGTCATCTCCTACGAGCAGTACTTC.

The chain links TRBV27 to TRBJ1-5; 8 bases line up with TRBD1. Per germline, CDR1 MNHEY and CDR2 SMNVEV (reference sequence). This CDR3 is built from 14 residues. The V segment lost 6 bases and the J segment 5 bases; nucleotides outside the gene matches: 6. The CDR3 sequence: CASRQGASHQPQHF. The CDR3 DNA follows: TGTGCCAGCAGGCAGGGGGCATCCCATCAGCCCCAGCATTTT.

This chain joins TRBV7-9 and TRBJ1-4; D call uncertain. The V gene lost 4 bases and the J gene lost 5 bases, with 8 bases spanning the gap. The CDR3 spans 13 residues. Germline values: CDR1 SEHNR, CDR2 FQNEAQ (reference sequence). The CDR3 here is CASSSRQNEKLFF. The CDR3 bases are TGTGCCAGCAGCTCCAGACAAAATGAAAAACTGTTTTTT.